The TCR beta chain under discussion was sequenced for a study of response to subunit inactivated influenza vaccine. In TCRdb, the RT-PCR reads were re-called with MiXCR into one record per CDR3 protein. The sample yields 550,000 to 650,000 distinct CDR3 sequences, 10% to 15% seen once. The germline gives CDR1 SGHRS, CDR2 YFSETQ. J gave up 7 bases and V 4 bases, and 10 bases lay outside the gene matches. The CDR3 runs 16 residues. This TCR came from a man aged 45-60 years who received an inactivated influenza vaccine. The chain carries TRBV5-1 and TRBJ2-1, with 11 positions matching TRBD1. The specimen comprised PBMCs from blood, sampled on the day of vaccination. The CDR3: CASSKPGQGGRNEQFF. The CDR3 nucleotides read TGCGCCAGCAGCAAACCGGGACAGGGGGGTCGGAATGAGCAGTTCTTC.